The clone carrying this T cell receptor beta chain has at least ten counts. The target antigen is unknown. This record comes from a study of CD8 T cells in ankylosing spondylitis. Study outcomes and limitations: Significantly higher representation of disease-linked clones was reported for matched ankylosing spondylitis synovial fluid. A motif in TCR beta, a set of under ten highly homologous variants, appeared characteristic of ankylosing spondylitis blood. In reactive arthritis synovial fluid and blood, some motif variants had been reported before.

The J segment lost 6 bases and the V segment lost 0 bases, leaving 7 bases of the junction unmatched. There are 16 residues in the CDR3. Germline V gene sequence: CDR1 SQVTM, CDR2 ANQGSEA. As the method for making TCR beta libraries, quantitative 5'-RACE with molecular barcodes was used. TCRdb fed the 5' RACE reads into MiXCR, producing one record per CDR3 protein. The sample contains around 230,000 distinct CDR3 sequences, around 9.1% of which appear only once. The TCR comes from a male donor with ankylosing spondylitis or in good health (not recorded which). The rearrangement links TRBV29-1 to TRBJ2-2; 10 bases agree with TRBD2. Material for sequencing was blood, either unsorted or a sorted T cell fraction (not recorded which). CDR3 sequence: CSVEDLVAGGAGELFF. The CDR3 nucleotides read TGCAGCGTTGAAGATCTGGTAGCGGGAGGTGCCGGGGAGCTGTTTTTT.